One and the same sample provided the 16 T cell receptor beta chains below, sequenced in a study of early stage breast cancer tumors. Sequenced by immunoSEQ multiplex PCR; TCRdb stores in-frame clones only, minus some. Here the sample spans almost 55,000 clones, about 93% being singletons. Sample: blood. These receptors all come from a person between 65 and 79 years old with breast cancer.

This clone has only one observation. This chain links TRBV5-1 with TRBJ2-3, with 7 bases that match TRBD2. The CDR3 covers 16 residues. Germline loops: CDR1 SGHRS, CDR2 YFSETQ. Unmatched junction bases numbered 11, after V lost 4 bases and J lost 3 bases. The CDR3 is CASSAGQRGGTDTQYF. CDR3 DNA sequence: TGCGCCAGCAGCGCAGGGCAGCGGGGAGGAACAGATACGCAGTATTTT.

The chain links TRBV7-2 to TRBJ2-1; the D gene is possibly TRBD2 (5 bases). V lost 8 bases, J lost 5 bases, and 16 bases lay in between. The CDR3 length is 14 residues. Germline V gene lookup returns CDR1 SGHTA and CDR2 FQGNSA. CDR3 DNA: TGTGCCAGCCGCCAACCCGGAGGAAACAATGAGCAGTTCTTC. It is translated as CASRQPGGNNEQFF.

The chain combines TRBV5-1 with TRBJ2-2; unclear D gene. This CDR3 spans 14 amino acids. Germline V gene data show CDR1 as SGHRS and CDR2 as YFSETQ. The V end lost 5 bases, the J end lost 0 bases, and 8 bases lay between the germline ends. In DNA form, the CDR3 reads TGCGCCAGCAGTCAAACAGCGAACACCGGGGAGCTGTTTTTT. As protein: CASSQTANTGELFF.

The chain has TRBV7-9 and TRBJ2-7; 10 bases match TRBD1. After removal of 3 bases from V and 6 bases from J, the junction contained 11 bases not matched to a gene. Germline values: CDR1 SEHNR, CDR2 FQNEAQ (reference sequence). CDR3 size: 16 residues. As DNA, the CDR3 is TGTGCCAGCAGCTTTGGGGCCGGGACAGGGGATCGCGAGCAGTACTTC. Protein: CASSFGAGTGDREQYF.

V and J are TRBV15 and TRBJ1-3, with a weak D call TRBD1 (5 bases). Trimming took 6 bases from V and 4 from J, leaving 13 bases between them. This CDR3 comprises 14 residues. The germline CDR1 and CDR2 sequences are LNHNV and YYDKDF (reference sequence). CDR3 DNA sequence: TGTGCCACCAGTCTTCCCAGGGCGGGAAACACCATATATTTT. Translation: CATSLPRAGNTIYF.

This clone was picked up one time. V is TRBV15 and J is TRBJ2-7; 7 nucleotides align to TRBD1. Trimming at V came to 1 base and at J to 3 bases, leaving 6 bases not matched to a gene. Germline CDR1 and CDR2: LNHNV and YYDKDF (reference sequence). CDR3 length: 15 residues. CDR3: CATSRGGDSIYEQYF. The CDR3, as DNA: TGTGCCACCAGCAGAGGAGGGGACAGCATCTACGAGCAGTACTTC.

This clone was seen once. The chain combines TRBV7-9 with TRBJ2-2; 10 nucleotides align to TRBD1. The CDR3 is made up of 15 amino acids. Germline V lookup: CDR1 SEHNR, CDR2 FQNEAQ (reference sequence). Trimming took 0 bases from V and 9 from J; bases not matched to a gene: 4. CDR3 DNA: TGTGCCAGCAGCTTAGCGGGACAGGGGCACCGGGAGCTGTTTTTT. As protein: CASSLAGQGHRELFF.

This sequence joins TRBV9 and TRBJ2-3, with 9 bases that match TRBD2. This CDR3 is built from 16 residues. Per germline, CDR1 SGDLS and CDR2 YYNGEE. V was pared by 0 bases and J by 3 bases, with 5 bases of the junction left unmatched. For the CDR3, the DNA is TGTGCCAGCAGCGTAGGAGCGGGGGGTCATACAGATACGCAGTATTTT. It yields the protein CASSVGAGGHTDTQYF.

The genes are TRBV6-1 and TRBJ2-7; TRBD1 matches at 8 bases. The CDR3 is 15 amino acids. CDR1 is MNHNS, CDR2 SASEGT, per germline. J lost 2 bases, V lost 4 bases, and 7 bases had no gene match. This chain's CDR3 is CASSVDGTGPYEQYF. The CDR3 DNA sequence: TGTGCCAGCAGTGTCGACGGGACAGGACCCTACGAGCAGTACTTC.

V and J are TRBV9 and TRBJ1-2; D is unclear. The V and J ends lost 3 bases and 4 bases respectively, with 10 bases between them. In germline, CDR1 is SGDLS, CDR2 YYNGEE. CDR3 length equals 13 residues. Here the CDR3 DNA reads TGTGCCAGCAGCGCCGCAGGTGTCTATGGCTACACCTTC. Translated, it gives CASSAAGVYGYTF.

The chain employs TRBV6-6 and TRBJ1-2, with TRBD1 as a possible D gene (5 bases). V gave up 5 bases and J gave up 3 bases, with 13 bases separating them. This CDR3 comprises 14 residues. The V gene's germline CDR1 is MNHNY and CDR2 SVGAGI (reference sequence). CDR3 region: CASSHGQGDYGYTF. CDR3 nucleotide sequence: TGTGCCAGCAGTCACGGACAAGGAGACTATGGCTACACCTTC.

V is TRBV10-3 and J is TRBJ1-5; no reliable D call. V lost 2 bases and J 1 base, leaving 6 bases between the germline ends. The CDR3 is made up of 14 amino acids. Germline V CDR1 and CDR2: ENHRY, SYGVKD. The CDR3 is CAISEEGSNQPQHF. CDR3 nucleotide sequence: TGTGCCATCAGTGAGGAGGGAAGCAATCAGCCCCAGCATTTT.

The rearrangement uses TRBV11-3 and TRBJ2-3, with D possibly TRBD2 on 6 matching bases. Germline CDR1 reads SGHNT; CDR2 reads YENEEA. V was trimmed by 1 base and J by 0 bases, leaving 8 bases between them. The length of the CDR3 is 15 residues. CDR3 DNA sequence: TGTGCCAGCAGCTTAGCGGGGGAGAGCACAGATACGCAGTATTTT. Translating gives CASSLAGESTDTQYF.

This chain uses TRBV18 with TRBJ1-3, with D tentatively TRBD1 (6 bases). There are 15 residues in the CDR3. V dropped 2 bases and J dropped 0 bases, with 8 bases sitting between them. In germline, CDR1 is KGHSH, CDR2 LQKENI. The CDR3 loop reads CASSPETGSGNTIYF. The CDR3 DNA follows: TGTGCCAGCTCACCAGAGACAGGCTCTGGAAACACCATATATTTT.

The J gene is TRBJ2-5, the V gene TRBV5-1; perhaps TRBD2 as D (8 bases). Trimming removed 4 bases from V and 5 bases from J, with 18 bases in between. The length of the CDR3 is 15 residues. Germline assignment: CDR1 SGHRS and CDR2 YFSETQ. The CDR3, as DNA: TGCGCCAGCAGCCCGGGAGGGGGCCTCGGGGAGACCCAGTACTTC. Its translation: CASSPGGGLGETQYF.

The CDR3 region has the DNA TGTGCCAGCTCACTCGGAGCCACAGATACGCAGTATTTT. This encodes CASSLGATDTQYF. The V call is TRBV18, the J call TRBJ2-3; no definite D call. Germline lookup yields CDR1 KGHSH and CDR2 LQKENI. Trimming shortened V by 4 bases and J by 2 bases, and 7 bases separated the two germline ends. This CDR3 is 13 amino acids long.